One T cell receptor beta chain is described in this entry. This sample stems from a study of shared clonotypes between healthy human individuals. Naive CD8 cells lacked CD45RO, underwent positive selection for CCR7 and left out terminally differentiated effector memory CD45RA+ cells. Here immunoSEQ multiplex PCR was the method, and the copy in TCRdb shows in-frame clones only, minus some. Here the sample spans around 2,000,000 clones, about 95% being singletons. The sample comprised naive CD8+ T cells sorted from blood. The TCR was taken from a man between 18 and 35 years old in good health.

In nucleotides, the CDR3 is TGTGCTAGTGGTTATCTAGCGGGAGCGGGGCATGAGCAGTTCTTC. Protein: CASGYLAGAGHEQFF. The chain links TRBV12-5 to TRBJ2-1; 10 nucleotides match TRBD2. Looked up from germline, CDR1 is LGHNT and CDR2 is FRNRAP. After removal of 4 bases from V and 8 bases from J, the junction contained 8 bases not matched to a gene. The CDR3 has 15 amino acids.